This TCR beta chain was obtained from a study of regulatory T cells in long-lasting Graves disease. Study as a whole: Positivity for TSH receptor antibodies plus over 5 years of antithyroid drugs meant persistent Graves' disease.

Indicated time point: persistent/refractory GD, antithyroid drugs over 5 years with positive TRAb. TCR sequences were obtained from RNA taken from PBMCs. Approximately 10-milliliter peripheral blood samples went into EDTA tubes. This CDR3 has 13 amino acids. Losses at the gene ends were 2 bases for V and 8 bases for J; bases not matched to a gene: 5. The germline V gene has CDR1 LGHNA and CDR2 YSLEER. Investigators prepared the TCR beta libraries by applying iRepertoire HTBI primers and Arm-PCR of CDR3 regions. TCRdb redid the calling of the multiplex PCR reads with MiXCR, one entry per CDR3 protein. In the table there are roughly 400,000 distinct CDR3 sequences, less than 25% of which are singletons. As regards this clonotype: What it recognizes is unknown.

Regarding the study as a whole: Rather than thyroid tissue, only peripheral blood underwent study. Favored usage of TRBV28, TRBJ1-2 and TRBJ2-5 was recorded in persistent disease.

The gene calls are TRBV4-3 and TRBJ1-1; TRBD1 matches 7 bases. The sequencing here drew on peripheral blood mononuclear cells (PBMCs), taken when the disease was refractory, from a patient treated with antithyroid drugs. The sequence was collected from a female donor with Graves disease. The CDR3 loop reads CASSQYRGFEAFF. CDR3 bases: TGCGCCAGCAGCCAATACAGGGGCTTCGAAGCTTTCTTT.